This TCR beta chain stems from a study of blood T cells in healthy people across ages. The overall study: Per two T cells, about one barcoded beta molecule was captured through template switching.

Study-wide results and caveats: Older age went with lower TCR beta diversity per million T cells, in a roughly linear way. Donor CMV status, an unknown factor, possibly confounded changes in expanded clonotypes.

A few counts support this clonotype. Its antigen is still unknown. A second about 7 to 11 cycle PCR used barcoded and J-beta primers. TCRdb reprocessed the 5' RACE reads via MiXCR and lists one record per CDR3 protein. The sample records 1.5 million to 2 million distinct CDR3 sequences, about two fifths being singletons. Trimming left V 0 bases short and J 2 bases short, with 10 bases between. This CDR3 region has 15 residues. CDR1 and CDR2 (germline): SGDLS, YYNGEE. This sequence joins TRBV9 and TRBJ2-3; D uncertain. Sequenced material: blood. This clonotype originated in a human donor in good health. The CDR3 DNA reads TGTGCCAGCAGCGTAGTGGCTCAAAACACAGATACGCAGTATTTT. This gives the protein CASSVVAQNTDTQYF.